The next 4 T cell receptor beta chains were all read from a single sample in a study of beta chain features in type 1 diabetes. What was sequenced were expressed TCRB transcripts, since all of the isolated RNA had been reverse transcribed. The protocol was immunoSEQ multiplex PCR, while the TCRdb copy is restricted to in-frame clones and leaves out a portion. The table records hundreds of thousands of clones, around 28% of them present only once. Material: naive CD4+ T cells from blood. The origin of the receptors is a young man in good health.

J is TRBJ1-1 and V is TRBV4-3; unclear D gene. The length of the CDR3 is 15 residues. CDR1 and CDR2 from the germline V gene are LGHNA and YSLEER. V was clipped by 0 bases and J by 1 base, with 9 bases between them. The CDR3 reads CASSQDGARNTEAFF. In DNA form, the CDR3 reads TGCGCCAGCAGCCAAGACGGTGCCCGGAACACTGAAGCTTTCTTT.

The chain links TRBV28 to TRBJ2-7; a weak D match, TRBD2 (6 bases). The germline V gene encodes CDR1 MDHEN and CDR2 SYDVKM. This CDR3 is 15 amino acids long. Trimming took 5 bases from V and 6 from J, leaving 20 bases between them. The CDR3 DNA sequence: TGTGCCAGCAGTCCGTCTAGCGCTTCGAGTCTCGAGCAGTACTTC. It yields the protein CASSPSSASSLEQYF. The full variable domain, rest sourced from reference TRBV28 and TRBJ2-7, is DVKVTQSSRYLVKRTGEKVFLECVQDMDHENMFWYRQDPGLGLRLIYFSYDVKMKEKGDIPEGYSVSREKKERFSLILESASTNQTSMYLCASSPSSASSLEQYFGPGTRLTVT.

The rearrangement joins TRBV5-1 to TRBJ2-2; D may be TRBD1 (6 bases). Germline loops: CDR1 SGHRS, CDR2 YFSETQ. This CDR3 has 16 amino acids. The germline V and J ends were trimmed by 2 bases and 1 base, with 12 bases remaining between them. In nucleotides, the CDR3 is TGCGCCAGCAGCTTACGGACAGCGATGAACACCGGGGAGCTGTTTTTT. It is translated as CASSLRTAMNTGELFF.

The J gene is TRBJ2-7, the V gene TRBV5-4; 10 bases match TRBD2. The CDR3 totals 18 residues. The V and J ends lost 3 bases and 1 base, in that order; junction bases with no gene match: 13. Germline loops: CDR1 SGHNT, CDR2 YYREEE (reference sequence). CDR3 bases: TGTGCCAGCAGCTACGCTGTAGCGGGAGGATTGATTTCCTACGAGCAGTACTTC. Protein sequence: CASSYAVAGGLISYEQYF.